A selection of T cell receptor beta chains follows, all from one sample in a study of early T cells in non-severe SARS-CoV-2 infection. MiXCR, applied by TCRdb to the 5' RACE reads, yields one record per CDR3 protein. This sample has about 81,000 distinct CDR3 sequences, with over 5% found just once. Specimen: whole blood. The receptor set was obtained from an adult who was a healthcare worker with PCR-confirmed SARS-CoV-2 infection or an uninfected control (not recorded which). CDR3s include the opening cysteine and the closing phenylalanine or tryptophan. Each record gives: V gene, clone size, CDR3 protein. Where a row states a size, it is once, few, many or the class of an expanded clone; other rows omit it.

>TRBV30|many
CAWKYRGLGETQYF
>TRBV28|few
CASSLTSSAAYEQYF
>TRBV12-3/TRBV12-4|NA
CASSLLGADTQYF
>TRBV6-1|few
CASSGRDRANSGANVLTF
>TRBV10-2|NA
CASSEPGTRKNIQYF
>TRBV7-9|NA
CASSLALGEKNEQFF
>TRBV4-1|NA
CASSPNGLAGSTDTQYF
>TRBV6-6|NA
CASSYGGVGYTF
>TRBV28|few
CASRTTGGYSPLHF
>TRBV20-1|many
CSARDKGQAGEQYF
>TRBV20-1|NA
CSAEERTSGFSYEQYF
>TRBV29-1|NA
CSVVGQENTGELFF
>TRBV7-6|few
CASSPTRGRMYEQFF
>TRBV27|few
CASSFRTSGAPYEQYF
>TRBV18|NA
CASSPPVGIAGELFF
>TRBV3-1|NA
CASSQGSQGGYEQYF
>TRBV27|many
CASTRGGQGSGASGYTF
>TRBV5-4|NA
CASSFRDRVSETQYF
>TRBV6-2/TRBV6-3|many
CASSYGRLAGSYEQYF